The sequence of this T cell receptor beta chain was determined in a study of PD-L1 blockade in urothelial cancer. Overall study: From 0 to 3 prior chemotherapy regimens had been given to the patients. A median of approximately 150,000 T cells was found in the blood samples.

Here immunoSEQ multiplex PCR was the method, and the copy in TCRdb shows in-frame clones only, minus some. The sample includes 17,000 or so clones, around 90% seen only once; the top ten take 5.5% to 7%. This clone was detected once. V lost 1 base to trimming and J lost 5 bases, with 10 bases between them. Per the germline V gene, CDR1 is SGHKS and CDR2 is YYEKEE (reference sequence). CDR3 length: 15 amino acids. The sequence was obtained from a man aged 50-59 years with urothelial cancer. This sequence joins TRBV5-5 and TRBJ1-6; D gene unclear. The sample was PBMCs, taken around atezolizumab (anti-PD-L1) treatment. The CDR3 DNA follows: TGTGCCAGCAGCTTGTTTGCGGCTAATAATTCACCCCTCCACTTT. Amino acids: CASSLFAANNSPLHF.